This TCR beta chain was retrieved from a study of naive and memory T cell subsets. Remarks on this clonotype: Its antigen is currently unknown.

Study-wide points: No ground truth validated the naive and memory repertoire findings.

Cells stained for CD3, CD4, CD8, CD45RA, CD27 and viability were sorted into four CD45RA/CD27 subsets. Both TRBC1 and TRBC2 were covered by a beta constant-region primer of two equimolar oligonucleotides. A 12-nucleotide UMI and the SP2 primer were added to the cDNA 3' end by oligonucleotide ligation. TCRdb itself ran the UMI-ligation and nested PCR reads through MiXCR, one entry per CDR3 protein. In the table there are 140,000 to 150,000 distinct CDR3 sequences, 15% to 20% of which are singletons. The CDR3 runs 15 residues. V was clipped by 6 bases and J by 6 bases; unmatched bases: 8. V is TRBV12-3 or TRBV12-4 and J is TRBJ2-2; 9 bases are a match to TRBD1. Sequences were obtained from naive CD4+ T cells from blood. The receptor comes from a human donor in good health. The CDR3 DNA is TGTGCCAGCAGAGATGGGACAGGGTTAGCCGGGGAGCTGTTTTTT. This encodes CASRDGTGLAGELFF.